This paragraph covers one T cell receptor (beta chain) sequence. Its antigen is still unknown. The data derive from a study of Ad26.COV2.S vaccination and SARS-CoV-2 variants. Points from the study as a whole: Non-spike TCR breadth was similar in vaccine and placebo recipients.

This CDR3 comprises 15 residues. V was pared by 1 base and J by 5 bases, with 9 bases between. Germline CDR1 LGHNA, CDR2 YNFKEQ. Assay used: immunoSEQ multiplex PCR; TCRdb lists only in-frame clones, some missing. The data show roughly 100,000 clones, around 80% seen once. Here the sequenced sample was peripheral blood, taken after recovery from COVID-19. This sequence was found in a human donor who had recovered from COVID-19. V is TRBV4-2 and J is TRBJ1-6, with D perhaps TRBD1 (6 bases). CDR3 loop: CASSQGTDNNSPLHF. CDR3 bases: TGTGCCAGCAGCCAAGGGACAGATAATAATTCACCCCTCCACTTT.